This T cell receptor (beta chain) was identified in a study of T cell changes during pregnancy in multiple sclerosis. The CDR3 extends over 12 amino acids. V shed 8 bases, J shed 4 bases, and the junction held 3 bases outside the gene matches. Germline assignment: CDR1 LNHDA and CDR2 SQIVND (reference sequence). Sequencing was performed with immunoSEQ multiplex PCR; in TCRdb, only in-frame clones are kept and a portion is missing. Among about 44,000 clones listed, roughly 90% were seen once. Sequenced here: CD4+ T cells from peripheral blood mononuclear cells, sampled in the first trimester of pregnancy. This chain links TRBV19 with TRBJ1-2; 8 nucleotides agree with TRBD1. The TCR comes from a female donor with multiple sclerosis, enrolled in a pregnancy study. For the CDR3, the DNA is TGTGCCAGTTTTACAGGGGGCTATGGCTACACCTTC. Its protein product is CASFTGGYGYTF.